The 21 T cell receptor beta chains below all came from one sample that was sequenced in a study of blood T cell repertoires in COVID-19. Some clones are missing from TCRdb's copy, which holds only in-frame ones; the method was immunoSEQ multiplex PCR. The data show about 42,000 clones, with about 77% seen just once and about 29% held by the top ten. The specimen was peripheral blood. The source is a man at least 80 years old with acute or convalescent COVID-19.

This clone was counted only a few times. The chain is built from TRBV9 and TRBJ1-1; D is unresolved. The CDR3 loop spans 15 amino acids. Trimming took off 0 bases at V and 6 bases at J, with 15 bases between the two ends. Germline loops: CDR1 SGDLS, CDR2 YYNGEE. This CDR3 is CASSVGAGFAPEAFF. The CDR3 bases are TGTGCCAGCAGCGTAGGGGCAGGTTTTGCGCCTGAAGCTTTCTTT.

The chain joins TRBV9 to TRBJ2-3; TRBD2 aligns across 8 bases. This CDR3 is built from 16 residues. Trimming removed 0 bases from V and 6 bases from J; junction bases left unmatched: 9. CDR1 is SGDLS and CDR2 is YYNGEE in the germline V gene. The CDR3 DNA reads as TGTGCCAGCAGCGTAGGCGGAGCGGGAGTCCCCGATACGCAGTATTTT. Its translation: CASSVGGAGVPDTQYF.

The rearrangement uses TRBV1 and TRBJ2-7; TRBD2, the table's D call, was not compared with the DNA. TRBV1 is an annotated pseudogene. The CDR3 sequence is 18 residues long. CDR3 DNA sequence: TGCACCAGCAGCCGGCGGGGCCCCGGGACTCTTTTGGGTTGGGAGCAGTACTTC. Protein product: CTSSRRGPGTLLGWEQYF.

The chain recombines TRBV2 with TRBJ1-4; tentatively, D is TRBD1 (6 bases). With 2 bases removed from V and 8 bases from J, the gap between germline ends came to 9 bases. Germline CDR1 is SNHLY and CDR2 is FYNNEI. The CDR3 runs to 13 residues. CDR3 amino acids: CASSENGGEKLFF. For the CDR3, the DNA is TGTGCCAGCAGTGAAAATGGGGGCGAAAAACTGTTTTTT.

The J gene is TRBJ2-7, the V gene TRBV5-4; a possible D gene is TRBD2 (6 bases). The V end was cut by 4 bases, the J end by 3 bases, with 11 bases between. This CDR3 is 13 amino acids long. CDR1 and CDR2 from the germline V gene are SGHNT and YYREEE (reference sequence). The CDR3 region has the DNA TGTGCCAGCAGCGCTTCCGGGGGCTACGAGCAGTACTTC. Translating gives CASSASGGYEQYF. Drawing the rest from reference TRBV5-4 and TRBJ2-7, the complete variable domain is ETGVTQSPTHLIKTRGQQVTLRCSSQSGHNTVSWYQQALGQGPQFIFQYYREEENGRGNFPPRFSGLQFPNYSSELNVNALELDDSALYLCASSASGGYEQYFGPGTRLTVT.

The rearrangement joins TRBV7-9 to TRBJ1-1; 7 bases are a match to TRBD1. Looked up from germline, CDR1 is SEHNR and CDR2 is FQNEAQ (reference sequence). J lost 4 bases, V lost 1 base, and 3 bases had no gene match. The CDR3 has 14 amino acids. This chain's CDR3 is CASSLGQGSTEAFF. DNA for the CDR3: TGTGCCAGCAGCTTAGGACAGGGTAGCACTGAAGCTTTCTTT.

There are a few counts of this clone. V is TRBV19 and J is TRBJ1-6, with D tentatively TRBD1 (6 bases). The V gene lost 6 bases and the J gene lost 4 bases, with 10 bases spanning the gap. The CDR3 is made up of 14 amino acids. Germline-derived CDR1 and CDR2 are LNHDA and SQIVND (reference sequence). The DNA for the CDR3 is TGTGCCAGTAGACTGACAGGATATAATTCACCCCTCCACTTT. This codes for CASRLTGYNSPLHF.

This clone was seen a single time. One end of the junction varies from germline; a read error may be responsible. This sequence joins TRBV19 and TRBJ2-7; 9 nucleotides align to TRBD1. The V gene's germline CDR1 is LNHDA and CDR2 SQIVND (reference sequence). This CDR3 comprises 13 residues. Here the CDR3 DNA reads TGTGCCAGTAGTATATCCGGGACAGGGATCTTTTCTTTC. It translates to CASSISGTGIFSF.

This clone is a singleton in its sample. The J gene is TRBJ1-1, the V gene TRBV19; weak D call: TRBD1 (6 bases). Germline V lookup: CDR1 LNHDA, CDR2 SQIVND (reference sequence). The CDR3 is made up of 14 amino acids. Trimming took off 5 bases at V and 1 base at J, with 11 bases between the two ends. The CDR3 is CASSVTGSNTEAFF. CDR3 coding DNA: TGTGCCAGTAGTGTCACAGGGTCGAACACTGAAGCTTTCTTT. Filled out from reference TRBV19 and TRBJ1-1, the complete variable domain reads DGGITQSPKYLFRKEGQNVTLSCEQNLNHDAMYWYRQDPGQGLRLIYYSQIVNDFQKGDIAEGYSVSREKKESFPLTVTSAQKNPTAFYLCASSVTGSNTEAFFGQGTRLTVV.

In this sample, this clone turned up once. V and J are TRBV7-2 and TRBJ2-5; 10 nucleotides agree with TRBD1. Germline V CDR1 and CDR2: SGHTA, FQGNSA. J was trimmed by 1 base and V by 5 bases; bases with no gene match: 4. This CDR3 is 15 amino acids long. The CDR3 coding sequence is TGTGCCAGCAGCCTTGGACAGGGGGTCCAAGAGACCCAGTACTTC. Protein: CASSLGQGVQETQYF. Using reference TRBV7-2 and TRBJ2-5 for the parts outside the CDR3, the full variable domain is GAGVSQSPSNKVTEKGKDVELRCDPISGHTALYWYRQSLGQGLEFLIYFQGNSAPDKSGLPSDRFSAERTGGSVSTLTIQRTQQEDSAVYLCASSLGQGVQETQYFGPGTRLLVL.

The V call is TRBV27, the J call TRBJ2-3; TRBD2 agrees at 14 bases. Trimming at V came to 4 bases and at J to 0 bases, leaving 9 bases not matched to a gene. Germline CDR1 is MNHEY and CDR2 is SMNVEV (reference sequence). This CDR3 is 19 amino acids long. For the CDR3, the DNA is TGTGCCAGCAGTTACCAGGGACTAGCGGGGGCGGGGAGCACAGATACGCAGTATTTT. Protein: CASSYQGLAGAGSTDTQYF.

The chain has TRBV29-1 and TRBJ2-3; 8 bases are a match to TRBD1. This CDR3 has 15 amino acids. J lost 2 bases, V lost 1 base, and 5 bases had no gene match. Per the germline V gene, CDR1 is SQVTM and CDR2 is ANQGSEA. The CDR3 loop is CSVEGGQGATDTQYF. For the CDR3, the DNA is TGCAGCGTTGAAGGGGGGCAGGGGGCCACAGATACGCAGTATTTT.

V is TRBV27 and J is TRBJ1-6; 8 bases are shared with TRBD1. CDR3 length: 15 residues. V trimming: 5 bases; J trimming: 3 bases; junction bases outside the gene matches: 3. The germline gives CDR1 MNHEY, CDR2 SMNVEV (reference sequence). This CDR3 reads CASSIDRGYNSPLHF. DNA for the CDR3: TGTGCCAGCAGTATAGACAGGGGCTATAATTCACCCCTCCACTTT.

The V call is TRBV29-1, the J call TRBJ2-5; a weak D match, TRBD2 (6 bases). Germline lookup yields CDR1 SQVTM and CDR2 ANQGSEA. This CDR3 comprises 13 residues. Trimming removed 5 bases at V and 0 bases at J, with 10 bases between. The CDR3 DNA is TGCAGCGTTCGGCGGGGCCACCAAGAGACCCAGTACTTC. Translating it yields CSVRRGHQETQYF.

This chain links TRBV29-1 with TRBJ1-1; 8 nucleotides match TRBD1. The CDR3 covers 13 residues. V shed 3 bases and J 7 bases; nucleotides not matched to a gene: 7. The germline V gene encodes CDR1 SQVTM and CDR2 ANQGSEA. The CDR3 is CSVDGQGSVEAFF. The CDR3 bases are TGCAGCGTTGACGGACAGGGTTCCGTTGAAGCTTTCTTT.

This clone was counted between two and nine times. The rearrangement uses TRBV2 and TRBJ2-7; no firm D call. The CDR3 length is 13 residues. Germline CDR1 is SNHLY and CDR2 is FYNNEI. Trimming took 6 bases from V and 6 from J, leaving 15 bases between them. The CDR3 DNA is TGTGCCAGCAGGGGCGAATACAATTCCGAGCAGTACTTC. Encoded protein: CASRGEYNSEQYF.

This sequence joins TRBV5-1 and TRBJ2-7, with D perhaps TRBD1 (5 bases). Germline-derived CDR1 and CDR2 are SGHRS and YFSETQ. Trimming removed 0 bases from V and 1 base from J, with 5 bases in between. The CDR3 spans 13 residues. The chain's CDR3 is CASSLAGSYEQYF. The CDR3 DNA reads as TGCGCCAGCAGCTTGGCAGGGTCCTACGAGCAGTACTTC.

CDR3 bases: TGTGCCAGCAGCTTCCCCTTAGCGGGGGGGCCGGGGACCCAGTACTTC. Encoded protein: CASSFPLAGGPGTQYF. This chain connects TRBV7-9 to TRBJ2-5, with 11 bases that match TRBD2. Germline values: CDR1 SEHNR, CDR2 FQNEAQ (reference sequence). Trimming removed 3 bases from V and 7 bases from J; junction bases left unmatched: 10. This CDR3 comprises 16 residues.

The J gene is TRBJ2-3, the V gene TRBV4-1, with 8 bases that match TRBD2. CDR1 is MGHRA and CDR2 is YSYEKL in the germline V gene. The CDR3 consists of 17 residues. V lost 0 bases to trimming and J lost 4 bases; unmatched junction nucleotides: 9. The CDR3 coding sequence is TGCGCCAGCAGCCAAGATCCCTACGGGAGGGCCGCAGATACGCAGTATTTT. It is translated as CASSQDPYGRAADTQYF.

The chain joins TRBV3-1 (or the pseudogene TRBV3-2) to TRBJ2-1, with TRBD1 as a possible D gene (6 bases). The CDR3 has 12 amino acids. Trimming shortened V by 8 bases and J by 7 bases, and 12 bases separated the two germline ends. CDR1 and CDR2 (germline): LGHDT, YNNKEL (reference sequence). CDR3 sequence (DNA): TGTGCCAGCGCTAACAGGGTTAATGAGCAGTTCTTC. Residues: CASANRVNEQFF.

This clone was seen more than once but under ten times. V is TRBV5-4 and J is TRBJ2-3; tentative D call: TRBD2 (7 bases). V was cut by 6 bases and J by 4 bases, with 15 bases left in between. Germline V gene data show CDR1 as SGHNT and CDR2 as YYREEE (reference sequence). The CDR3 covers 14 residues. The CDR3 bases are TGTGCCAGCAACCTCCGGGGGGCCCCAGATACGCAGTATTTT. Translation: CASNLRGAPDTQYF.